The 26 T cell receptor beta chains below come from one sample, sequenced in a study of blood T cells in healthy people across ages. Together with a sample-barcoded 5' primer, a J-beta primer mix was included in a second PCR lasting about 6 to 11 cycles. TCRdb independently ran MiXCR on the 5' RACE reads; one entry per CDR3 protein. The sample records hundreds of thousands of distinct CDR3 sequences, about 53% being singletons. Specimen: blood. These receptors were obtained from a man at least 80 years old in good health.

The rearrangement uses TRBV7-9 and TRBJ1-5, with 10 bases lining up with TRBD1. Unmatched junction bases numbered 8, after V lost 4 bases and J lost 8 bases. Germline V CDR1 and CDR2: SEHNR, FQNEAQ (reference sequence). The CDR3 is 15 amino acids. The CDR3 nucleotides read TGTGCCAGCAGCTCCCAGACAGGGGGCGCGGAGCCCCAGCATTTT. Residues: CASSSQTGGAEPQHF. The full variable domain, rest sourced from reference TRBV7-9 and TRBJ1-5, is DTGVSQNPRHKITKRGQNVTFRCDPISEHNRLYWYRQTLGQGPEFLTYFQNEAQLEKSRLLSDRFSAERPKGSFSTLEIQRTEQGDSAMYLCASSSQTGGAEPQHFGDGTRLSIL.

This CDR3 reads CASGTGTPSYQETQYF. The CDR3, as DNA: TGTGCTAGTGGTACGGGGACTCCGTCGTACCAAGAGACCCAGTACTTC. V and J are TRBV12-5 and TRBJ2-5, with a weak D call TRBD2 (6 bases). CDR3 length: 16 residues. Trimming cost V 5 bases and J 0 bases, with 16 bases left between them. Germline CDR1 is LGHNT and CDR2 is FRNRAP.

V is TRBV9 and J is TRBJ2-2, with TRBD1 identical over 8 bases. The CDR3 is made up of 17 amino acids. CDR1 SGDLS and CDR2 YYNGEE come from the germline V gene. V dropped 2 bases and J dropped 1; count of bases not matched to a gene: 7. Written as DNA, the CDR3 is TGTGCCAGCAGCGTCCAACCCGGGACAGGGAACACCGGGGAGCTGTTTTTT. It yields the protein CASSVQPGTGNTGELFF. The full variable domain, rest sourced from reference TRBV9 and TRBJ2-2, is DSGVTQTPKHLITATGQRVTLRCSPRSGDLSVYWYQQSLDQGLQFLIQYYNGEERAKGNILERFSAQQFPDLHSELNLSSLELGDSALYFCASSVQPGTGNTGELFFGEGSRLTVL.

This clonotype was counted once. The chain uses TRBV7-2 and TRBJ1-5; D not resolved. Germline CDR1 SGHTA, CDR2 FQGNSA. V was clipped by 5 bases and J by 4 bases, with 12 bases between them. The CDR3 length is 14 residues. The DNA of the CDR3 is TGTGCCAGCAGCGTAGAGGTCGGTAATCAGCCCCAGCATTTT. This translates into CASSVEVGNQPQHF.

This rearrangement joins TRBV6-5 to TRBJ2-4; 8 bases agree with TRBD1. The trim removed 6 bases at V and 9 bases at J, leaving 16 bases unmatched. The germline V gene has CDR1 MNHEY and CDR2 SVGAGI. The CDR3 is made up of 16 amino acids. The CDR3 DNA reads as TGTGCCAGCAGGCCGACAGGGGTAGAGGTTAGCGGCATTCAGTACTTC. It codes for CASRPTGVEVSGIQYF.

This clonotype has a handful of counts. V is TRBV7-9 and J is TRBJ2-5, with D perhaps TRBD2 (7 bases). Deletions cut 8 bases from V and 3 bases from J, with 22 bases between. The CDR3 has 16 amino acids. CDR1 and CDR2 from the germline V gene are SEHNR and FQNEAQ (reference sequence). The CDR3: CASRLGGGGEEETQYF. CDR3 bases: TGTGCCAGCCGACTTGGCGGAGGGGGGGAGGAAGAGACCCAGTACTTC.

The V call is TRBV7-6, the J call TRBJ2-5; no firm D call. Per germline, CDR1 SGHVS and CDR2 FNYEAQ. V lost 4 bases, J lost 13 bases, and 28 bases lay in between. This CDR3 region has 16 residues. The CDR3 reads CASSSVRSLVGEALYF. The CDR3 bases are TGTGCCAGCAGCTCCGTGCGCAGCCTGGTTGGAGAGGCCCTGTACTTC. Using reference TRBV7-6 and TRBJ2-5 for the parts outside the CDR3, the full variable domain is GAGVSQSPRYKVTKRGQDVALRCDPISGHVSLYWYRQALGQGPEFLTYFNYEAQQDKSGLPNDRFSAERPEGSISTLTIQRTEQRDSAMYRCASSSVRSLVGEALYFGPGTRLLVL.

The chain is built from TRBV11-2 and TRBJ2-7; 9 bases fit TRBD1. Germline V gene data show CDR1 as SGHAT and CDR2 as FQNNGV. J gave up 6 bases and V 5 bases, and 8 bases lay outside the gene matches. The CDR3 sequence is 14 residues long. In DNA, the CDR3 is TGTGCCAGCAGCCCGCACAGGGGGCAGGGCGAGCAGTACTTC. Its translation: CASSPHRGQGEQYF. Supplemented by reference TRBV11-2 and TRBJ2-7, the full variable domain reads EAGVAQSPRYKIIEKRQSVAFWCNPISGHATLYWYQQILGQGPKLLIQFQNNGVVDDSQLPKDRFSAERLKGVDSTLKIQPAKLEDSAVYLCASSPHRGQGEQYFGPGTRLTVT.

This clonotype was counted only a few times. The chain uses TRBV27 and TRBJ2-5; TRBD1 aligns across 11 bases. This CDR3 is built from 14 residues. CDR1 and CDR2 from the germline V gene are MNHEY and SMNVEV (reference sequence). The ends lost 2 bases at V and 7 bases at J; junction bases unmatched: 3. CDR3 sequence: CASSLTGQGVTQYF. Here the CDR3 DNA reads TGTGCCAGCAGTTTAACGGGACAGGGGGTGACCCAGTACTTC.

There are a few counts of this clonotype. The chain combines TRBV5-1 with TRBJ2-1, with TRBD1 matching over 8 bases. Losses at the gene ends were 4 bases for V and 9 bases for J; bases not matched to a gene: 9. This CDR3 comprises 14 residues. Per germline, CDR1 SGHRS and CDR2 YFSETQ. The CDR3 loop reads CASSPGQVNGEQFF. The CDR3, as DNA: TGCGCCAGCAGCCCGGGACAGGTGAACGGTGAGCAGTTCTTC.

The rearrangement joins TRBV6-6 to TRBJ2-5; 9 nucleotides agree with TRBD1. V shed 5 bases and J 5 bases; nucleotides not matched to a gene: 9. Germline CDR1 reads MNHNY; CDR2 reads SVGAGI (reference sequence). The CDR3 consists of 15 residues. The CDR3 region is CASSPLTGGKETQYF. The CDR3 DNA is TGTGCCAGCAGTCCGCTGACAGGGGGGAAGGAGACCCAGTACTTC.

Only a few counts were recorded for this clonotype. The J gene is TRBJ2-6, the V gene TRBV12-5; D is undetermined. Trimming removed 5 bases at V and 4 bases at J, with 9 bases between. The germline V gene encodes CDR1 LGHNT and CDR2 FRNRAP. The length of the CDR3 is 14 residues. CDR3 protein: CASGPSGGANVLTF. DNA for the CDR3: TGTGCTAGTGGTCCCTCCGGGGGGGCCAACGTCCTGACTTTC.

The chain couples TRBV27 to TRBJ1-6, with 9 bases fitting TRBD1. Germline-derived CDR1 and CDR2 are MNHEY and SMNVEV (reference sequence). V lost 6 bases and J lost 12; bases outside the gene matches: 9. CDR3 length: 14 residues. The CDR3, as DNA: TGTGCCAGCAGACCGGGGACAGGGTTTGGACCCCTCCACTTT. Translation: CASRPGTGFGPLHF.

The chain uses TRBV9 and TRBJ1-4, with a weak D call TRBD1 (5 bases). This CDR3 spans 18 amino acids. The V gene's germline CDR1 is SGDLS and CDR2 YYNGEE. Trimming left V 0 bases short and J 7 bases short, with 22 bases between. In nucleotides, the CDR3 is TGTGCCAGCAGCGTAGGAAAGGGAGTGGCCGGGACCGGTGAAAAACTGTTTTTT. As protein: CASSVGKGVAGTGEKLFF.

This clonotype was counted only a few times. The rearrangement uses TRBV29-1 and TRBJ2-1, with TRBD1 identical over 8 bases. J was trimmed by 10 bases and V by 3 bases; bases with no gene match: 8. Germline values: CDR1 SQVTM, CDR2 ANQGSEA. The CDR3 contains 13 residues. The CDR3 region is CSVDSDRGWEQFF. CDR3 nucleotides: TGCAGCGTTGATTCCGACAGGGGATGGGAGCAGTTCTTC.

This clonotype was counted only a few times. The J gene is TRBJ2-7, the V gene TRBV29-1; tentative D call: TRBD1 (7 bases). V was cut by 3 bases and J by 5 bases, with 14 bases left in between. The CDR3 is 13 amino acids. The germline CDR1 and CDR2 sequences are SQVTM and ANQGSEA. The CDR3 sequence: CSVDGQGGHEQYF. The CDR3 DNA reads TGCAGCGTTGATGGGCAGGGGGGTCACGAGCAGTACTTC.

The chain carries TRBV12-3 or TRBV12-4 and TRBJ2-7, with D possibly matching TRBD1 (6 bases). CDR3 length: 17 amino acids. Trimming pared 0 bases from V and 3 bases from J, leaving 18 bases between. The CDR3: CASSLADLGAILYEQYF. CDR3 in DNA: TGTGCCAGCAGTTTAGCTGACCTGGGGGCGATCCTCTACGAGCAGTACTTC.

The rearrangement links TRBV6-5 to TRBJ2-1; possible D gene TRBD2, 5 bases. The CDR3 runs to 15 residues. V was trimmed by 5 bases and J by 5 bases, leaving 16 bases between them. Germline V CDR1 and CDR2: MNHEY, SVGAGI. CDR3 DNA: TGTGCCAGCAGTAAACTAGGTGGGCGAGACAATGAGCAGTTCTTC. It encodes CASSKLGGRDNEQFF.

The V gene is TRBV18, the J gene TRBJ2-1, with 9 positions matching TRBD2. Trimming at V came to 5 bases and at J to 5 bases, leaving 10 bases not matched to a gene. CDR1 and CDR2 from the germline V gene are KGHSH and LQKENI. This CDR3 contains 16 residues. Written as DNA, the CDR3 is TGTGCCAGCTCATCGGTGCTAGCGGGGAAGAACAATGAGCAGTTCTTC. Amino acid sequence: CASSSVLAGKNNEQFF.

V usage is TRBV5-1 and J usage is TRBJ2-5; the D gene is possibly TRBD2 (6 bases). The DNA end is more similar to TRBJ2-7, so the J call may be wrong. Germline V gene sequence: CDR1 SGHRS, CDR2 YFSETQ. CDR3 length: 14 residues. CDR3 residues: CASSTGSPPYEQYF. As DNA, the CDR3 is TGCGCCAGCAGCACCGGGAGCCCTCCCTACGAGCAGTACTTC.

In this sample, this clonotype turned up a few times. This chain uses TRBV7-6 with TRBJ2-1, with TRBD2 identical over 12 bases. The CDR3 sequence is 15 residues long. Germline lookup yields CDR1 SGHVS and CDR2 FNYEAQ. J lost 5 bases, V lost 4 bases, and 3 bases had no gene match. CDR3 nucleotides: TGTGCCAGCAGCTCTCTAGCGGGAGGGAACAATGAGCAGTTCTTC. Residues: CASSSLAGGNNEQFF. The full variable domain, in which reference TRBV7-6 and TRBJ2-1 provide the parts outside the CDR3, is GAGVSQSPRYKVTKRGQDVALRCDPISGHVSLYWYRQALGQGPEFLTYFNYEAQQDKSGLPNDRFSAERPEGSISTLTIQRTEQRDSAMYRCASSSLAGGNNEQFFGPGTRLTVL.

The genes are TRBV5-1 and TRBJ2-1; 11 positions agree with TRBD2. Germline CDR1 and CDR2: SGHRS and YFSETQ. This CDR3 region has 18 residues. V lost 4 bases and J lost 0; bases outside the gene matches: 9. The DNA of the CDR3 is TGCGCCAGCAGCGCCGGGACTAGCGGAAGATACTCCTACAATGAGCAGTTCTTC. Translated: CASSAGTSGRYSYNEQFF.

This clonotype occurred a few times. The chain has TRBV24-1 and TRBJ2-1; 10 bases fit TRBD2. The V segment lost 0 bases and the J segment 8 bases; nucleotides outside the gene matches: 6. Germline values: CDR1 KGHDR, CDR2 SFDVKD. There are 16 residues in the CDR3. Here the CDR3 reads CATSDLPSGSVDEQFF. The CDR3 DNA follows: TGTGCCACCAGTGATTTGCCTAGCGGGAGTGTCGATGAGCAGTTCTTC.

This clonotype was seen a handful of times. The genes are TRBV3-1 and TRBJ2-7, with a tentative D call TRBD1 (6 bases). The DNA end is a closer match to TRBJ2-4, so the J assignment may be wrong. Germline V gene data show CDR1 as LGHDT and CDR2 as YNNKEL (reference sequence). The CDR3 sequence is 17 residues long. The CDR3: CASSQEGAGVSKNIQYF. As DNA, the CDR3 is TGTGCCAGCAGCCAAGAGGGAGCAGGGGTTTCCAAAAACATTCAGTACTTC.

Details on this clonotype: It is unclear where the CDR3 begins or ends on the DNA, so no DNA is shown, and the CDR3 is as TCRdb lists it. V usage is TRBV20-1 and J usage is TRBJ2-5. The length of the CDR3 is 17 amino acids, counting both ends. The germline V gene has CDR1 DFQATT and CDR2 SNEGSKA (reference sequence). CDR3 region: CSARDLEAFFGQETQYF.

This clonotype has a handful of counts. The chain uses TRBV6-5 and TRBJ2-5, with D possibly matching TRBD1 (6 bases). The CDR3 is 15 amino acids. With 2 bases removed from V and 3 bases from J, the gap between germline ends came to 13 bases. Germline assignment: CDR1 MNHEY and CDR2 SVGAGI. The CDR3 sequence is CASSYGGRGEETQYF. CDR3 DNA sequence: TGTGCCAGCAGTTACGGGGGCAGGGGTGAAGAGACCCAGTACTTC.